A few counts support the clone carrying this T cell receptor beta chain. The target antigen is unknown. Per the germline V gene, CDR1 is MNHEY and CDR2 is SMNVEV (reference sequence). V was clipped by 3 bases and J by 5 bases; unmatched bases: 3. This CDR3 contains 15 residues. Per-sample yields of isolated PBMCs were at least 6 million. Primers used in a second PCR of roughly 6 to 12 cycles were a sample-barcoded 5' primer and a J-beta primer mix. Sequencing recovered at least 2.5 million CDR3-containing paired-end reads from each sample. TCRdb re-analysed the 5' RACE reads in MiXCR, keeping a single row per CDR3 protein. The sample lists almost 1 million distinct CDR3 sequences, 45% to 60% occurring once. This sample is drawn from a study of blood T cells in healthy people across ages. Study-wide results and limits: The study found TCR beta diversity correlated strongly with naive T cell percentage.

The origin of this receptor is a woman aged 55-70 years in good health. Sequencing input: blood. The chain couples TRBV27 to TRBJ2-7, with TRBD2 matching 14 bases. The chain's CDR3 is CASSLTSGRADEQYF. In nucleotides, the CDR3 is TGTGCCAGCAGTTTGACTAGCGGGAGGGCCGACGAGCAGTACTTC.